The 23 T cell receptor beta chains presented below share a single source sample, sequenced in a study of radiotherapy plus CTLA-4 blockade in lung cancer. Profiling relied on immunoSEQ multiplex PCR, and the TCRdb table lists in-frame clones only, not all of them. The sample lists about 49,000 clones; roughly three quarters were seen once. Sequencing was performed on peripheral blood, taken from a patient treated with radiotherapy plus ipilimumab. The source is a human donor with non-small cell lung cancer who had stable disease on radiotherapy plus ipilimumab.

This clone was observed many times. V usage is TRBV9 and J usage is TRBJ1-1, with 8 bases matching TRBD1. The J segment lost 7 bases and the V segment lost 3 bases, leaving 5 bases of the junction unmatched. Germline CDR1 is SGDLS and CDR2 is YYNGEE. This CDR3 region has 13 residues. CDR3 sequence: CASSEQGGREAFF. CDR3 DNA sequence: TGTGCCAGCAGCGAACAGGGGGGCCGTGAAGCTTTCTTT.

The CDR3 sequence is CASSYSEGGGNTIYF. CDR3 sequence (DNA): TGTGCCAGCAGTTACTCGGAGGGAGGTGGAAACACCATATATTTT. The chain carries TRBV6-6 and TRBJ1-3; D remains unclear. V was clipped by 0 bases and J by 3 bases, with 9 bases between them. This CDR3 contains 15 residues. Germline V lookup: CDR1 MNHNY, CDR2 SVGAGI (reference sequence).

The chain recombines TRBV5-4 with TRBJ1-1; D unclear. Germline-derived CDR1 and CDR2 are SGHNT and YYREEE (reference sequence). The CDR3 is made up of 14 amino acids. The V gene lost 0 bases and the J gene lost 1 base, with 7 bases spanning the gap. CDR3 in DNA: TGTGCCAGCAGCTTGGGCCTCGGGAACACTGAAGCTTTCTTT. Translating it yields CASSLGLGNTEAFF.

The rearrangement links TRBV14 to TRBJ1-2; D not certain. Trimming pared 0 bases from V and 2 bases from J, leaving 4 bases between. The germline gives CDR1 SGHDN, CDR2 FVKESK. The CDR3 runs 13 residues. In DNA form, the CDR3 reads TGTGCCAGCAGCCAAGACAGGAACTATGGCTACACCTTC. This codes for CASSQDRNYGYTF. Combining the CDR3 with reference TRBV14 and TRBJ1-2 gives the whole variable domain EAGVTQFPSHSVIEKGQTVTLRCDPISGHDNLYWYRRVMGKEIKFLLHFVKESKQDESGMPNNRFLAERTGGTYSTLKVQPAELEDSGVYFCASSQDRNYGYTFGSGTRLTVV.

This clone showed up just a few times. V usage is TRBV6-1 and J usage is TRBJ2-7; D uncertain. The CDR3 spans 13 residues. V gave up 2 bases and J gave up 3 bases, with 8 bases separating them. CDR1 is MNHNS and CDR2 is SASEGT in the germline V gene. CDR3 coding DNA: TGTGCCAGCAGTGAAATTCGACTCTACGAGCAGTACGTC. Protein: CASSEIRLYEQYV.

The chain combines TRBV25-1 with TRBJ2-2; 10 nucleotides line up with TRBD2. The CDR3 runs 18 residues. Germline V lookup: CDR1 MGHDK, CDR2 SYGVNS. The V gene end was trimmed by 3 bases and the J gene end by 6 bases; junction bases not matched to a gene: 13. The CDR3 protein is CASSDPGLAGVRAGELFF. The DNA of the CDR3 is TGTGCCAGCAGTGACCCCGGGCTAGCGGGGGTAAGGGCCGGGGAGCTGTTTTTT.

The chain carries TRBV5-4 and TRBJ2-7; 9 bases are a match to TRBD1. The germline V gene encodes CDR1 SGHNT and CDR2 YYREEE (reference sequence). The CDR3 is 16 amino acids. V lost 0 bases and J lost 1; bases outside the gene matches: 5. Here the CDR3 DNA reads TGTGCCAGCAGCTTGGGTGGCGGGACAGGGTCCTACGAGCAGTACGTC. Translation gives CASSLGGGTGSYEQYV.

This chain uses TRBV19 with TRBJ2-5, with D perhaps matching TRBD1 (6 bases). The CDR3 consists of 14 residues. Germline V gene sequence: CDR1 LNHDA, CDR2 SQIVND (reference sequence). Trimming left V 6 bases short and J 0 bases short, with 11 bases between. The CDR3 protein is CASSKDRYQETQYF. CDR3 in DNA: TGTGCCAGTAGCAAGGACAGATACCAAGAGACCCAGTACTTC.

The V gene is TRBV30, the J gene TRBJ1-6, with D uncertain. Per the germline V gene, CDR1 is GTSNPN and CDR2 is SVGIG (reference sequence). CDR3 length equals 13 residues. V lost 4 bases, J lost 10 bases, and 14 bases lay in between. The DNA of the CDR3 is TGTGCCTGGACCACGGATGGGGAATCACCCCTCCACTTT. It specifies CAWTTDGESPLHF. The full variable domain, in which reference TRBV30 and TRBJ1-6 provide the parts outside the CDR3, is SQTIHQWPATLVQPVGSPLSLECTVEGTSNPNLYWYRQAAGRGLQLLFYSVGIGQISSEVPQNLSASRPQDRQFILSSKKLLLSDSGFYLCAWTTDGESPLHFGNGTRLTVT.

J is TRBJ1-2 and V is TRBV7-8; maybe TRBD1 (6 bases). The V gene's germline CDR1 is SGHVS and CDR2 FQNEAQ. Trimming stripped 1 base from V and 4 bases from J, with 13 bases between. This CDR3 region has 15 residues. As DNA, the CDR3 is TGTGCCAGCAGCTTAGGTTTGGACAGCTCCTATGGCTACACCTTC. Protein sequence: CASSLGLDSSYGYTF.

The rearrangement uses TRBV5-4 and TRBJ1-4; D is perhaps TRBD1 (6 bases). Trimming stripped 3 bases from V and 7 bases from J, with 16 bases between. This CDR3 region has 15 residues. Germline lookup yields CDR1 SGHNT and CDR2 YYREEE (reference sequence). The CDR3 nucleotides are TGTGCCAGCAGCTATGATCAGGGGCAGGGTGAAAAACTGTTTTTT. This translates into CASSYDQGQGEKLFF.

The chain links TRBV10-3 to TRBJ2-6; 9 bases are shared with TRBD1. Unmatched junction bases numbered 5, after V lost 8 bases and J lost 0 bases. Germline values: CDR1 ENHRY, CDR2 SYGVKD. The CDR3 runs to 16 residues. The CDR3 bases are TGTGCCATCGGGGGACAGGGAAACTCTGGGGCCAACGTCCTGACTTTC. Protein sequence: CAIGGQGNSGANVLTF.

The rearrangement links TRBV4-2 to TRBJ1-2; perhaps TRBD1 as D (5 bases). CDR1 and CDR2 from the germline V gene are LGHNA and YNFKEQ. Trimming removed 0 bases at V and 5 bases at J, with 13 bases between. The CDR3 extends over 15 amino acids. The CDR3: CASSQERGAGYGYTF. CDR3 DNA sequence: TGTGCCAGCAGCCAAGAGAGAGGGGCAGGGTATGGCTACACCTTC.

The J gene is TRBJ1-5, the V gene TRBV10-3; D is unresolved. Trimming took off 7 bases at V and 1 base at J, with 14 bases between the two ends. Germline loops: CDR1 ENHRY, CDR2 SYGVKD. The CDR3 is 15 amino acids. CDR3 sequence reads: CAIKPSGSSNQPQHF. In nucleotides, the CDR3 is TGTGCCATCAAACCTTCTGGCAGCAGCAATCAGCCCCAGCATTTT.

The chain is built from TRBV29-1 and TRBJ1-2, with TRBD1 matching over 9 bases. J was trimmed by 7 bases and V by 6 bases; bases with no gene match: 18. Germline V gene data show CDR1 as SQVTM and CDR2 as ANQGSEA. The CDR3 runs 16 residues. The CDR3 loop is CSVPRTGEGDESGYTF. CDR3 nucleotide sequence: TGCAGCGTACCCCGGACAGGGGAGGGGGATGAGAGTGGCTACACCTTC. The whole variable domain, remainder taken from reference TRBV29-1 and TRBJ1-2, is SAVISQKPSRDICQRGTSLTIQCQVDSQVTMMFWYRQQPGQSLTLIATANQGSEATYESGFVIDKFPISRPNLTFSTLTVSNMSPEDSSIYLCSVPRTGEGDESGYTFGSGTRLTVV.

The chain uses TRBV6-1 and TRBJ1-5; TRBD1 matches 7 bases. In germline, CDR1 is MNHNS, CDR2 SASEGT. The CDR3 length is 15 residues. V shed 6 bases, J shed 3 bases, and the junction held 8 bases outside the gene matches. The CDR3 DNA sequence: TGTGCCAGCAGGTCGTCCGAGGGGGCCAATCAGCCCCAGCATTTT. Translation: CASRSSEGANQPQHF.

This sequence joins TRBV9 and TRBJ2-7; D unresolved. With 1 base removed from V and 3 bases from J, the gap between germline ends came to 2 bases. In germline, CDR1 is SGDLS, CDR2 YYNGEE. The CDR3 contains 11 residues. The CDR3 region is CASSVIYEQYV. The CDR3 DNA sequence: TGTGCCAGCAGCGTAATCTACGAGCAGTACGTC.

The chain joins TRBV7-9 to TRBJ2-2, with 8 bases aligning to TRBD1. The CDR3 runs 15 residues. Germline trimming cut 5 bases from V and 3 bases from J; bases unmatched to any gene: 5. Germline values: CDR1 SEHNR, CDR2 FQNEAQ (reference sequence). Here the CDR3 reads CASSPRGRDTGELFF. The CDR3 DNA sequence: TGTGCCAGCAGCCCCAGGGGGCGGGACACCGGGGAGCTGTTTTTT.

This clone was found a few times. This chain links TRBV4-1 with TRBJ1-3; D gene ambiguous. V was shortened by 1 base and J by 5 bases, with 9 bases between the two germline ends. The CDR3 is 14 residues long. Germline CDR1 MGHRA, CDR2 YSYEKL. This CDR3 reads CASSQGGFRNTIYF. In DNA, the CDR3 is TGCGCCAGCAGCCAAGGGGGATTCAGAAACACCATATATTTT.

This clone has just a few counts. The CDR3 region is CASSPQGGNSPLHF. DNA for the CDR3: TGTGCCAGCAGCCCCCAGGGGGGTAATTCACCCCTCCACTTT. The rearrangement links TRBV6-5 to TRBJ1-6, with TRBD1 matching over 7 bases. This CDR3 has 14 residues. The trim removed 6 bases at V and 6 bases at J, leaving 5 bases unmatched. Germline V gene lookup returns CDR1 MNHEY and CDR2 SVGAGI.

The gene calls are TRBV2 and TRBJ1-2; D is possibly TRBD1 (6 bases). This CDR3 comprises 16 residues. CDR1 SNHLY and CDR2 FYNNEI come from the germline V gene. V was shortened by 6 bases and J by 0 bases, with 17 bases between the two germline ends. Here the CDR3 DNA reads TGTGCCAGCAGGTCGATAGGCAGGGACACTAACTATGGCTACACCTTC. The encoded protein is CASRSIGRDTNYGYTF.

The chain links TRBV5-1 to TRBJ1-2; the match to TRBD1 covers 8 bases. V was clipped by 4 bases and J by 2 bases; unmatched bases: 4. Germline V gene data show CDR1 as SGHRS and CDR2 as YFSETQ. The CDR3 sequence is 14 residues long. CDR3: CASSPAGGNYGYTF. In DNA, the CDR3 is TGCGCCAGCAGCCCGGCAGGGGGCAACTATGGCTACACCTTC.

CDR3 nucleotide sequence: TGTGCCAGCTCCCAGACAGGGGCAGGTAATCAGCCCCAGCATTTT. Translation: CASSQTGAGNQPQHF. The chain joins TRBV18 to TRBJ1-5; 8 bases agree with TRBD1. The length of the CDR3 is 15 residues. Germline trimming cut 6 bases from V and 4 bases from J; bases unmatched to any gene: 8. Germline loops: CDR1 KGHSH, CDR2 LQKENI.